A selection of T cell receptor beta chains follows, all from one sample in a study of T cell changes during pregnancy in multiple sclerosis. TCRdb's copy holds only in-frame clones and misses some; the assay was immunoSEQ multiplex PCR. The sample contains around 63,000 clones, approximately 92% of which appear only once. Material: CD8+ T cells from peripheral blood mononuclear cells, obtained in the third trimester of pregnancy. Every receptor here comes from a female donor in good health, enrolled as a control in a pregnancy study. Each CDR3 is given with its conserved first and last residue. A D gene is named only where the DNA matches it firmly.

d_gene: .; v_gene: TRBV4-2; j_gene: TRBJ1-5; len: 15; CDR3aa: CASSQGQYSNQPQHF; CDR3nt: TGTGCCAGCAGCCAAGGACAGTATAGCAATCAGCCCCAGCATTTT
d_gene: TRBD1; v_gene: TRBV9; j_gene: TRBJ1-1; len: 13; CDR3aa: CASSSGTGPEAFF; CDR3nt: TGTGCCAGCAGCTCTGGGACAGGGCCTGAAGCTTTCTTT
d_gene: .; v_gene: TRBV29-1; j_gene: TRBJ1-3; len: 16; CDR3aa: CSVEMWQGNSGNTIYF; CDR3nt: TGCAGCGTTGAAATGTGGCAGGGGAATAGTGGAAACACCATATATTTT
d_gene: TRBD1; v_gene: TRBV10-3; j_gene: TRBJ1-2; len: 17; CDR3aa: CAISESRGQGADYGYTF; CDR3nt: TGTGCCATCAGTGAGTCTCGCGGACAGGGGGCGGACTATGGCTACACCTTC
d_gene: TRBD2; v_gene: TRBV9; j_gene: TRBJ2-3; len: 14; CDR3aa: CASSVAGGPDTQYF; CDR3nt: TGTGCCAGCAGCGTAGCGGGGGGGCCAGATACGCAGTATTTT
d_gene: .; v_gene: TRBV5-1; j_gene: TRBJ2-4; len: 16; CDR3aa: CASSLLPGEAKNIQYF; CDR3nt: TGCGCCAGCAGCCTCCTTCCGGGAGAAGCCAAAAACATTCAGTACTTC
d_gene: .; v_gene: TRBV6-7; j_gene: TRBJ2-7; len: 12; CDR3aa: CAASGVPYEQYF; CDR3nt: TGTGCCGCTTCGGGAGTACCCTACGAGCAGTACTTC
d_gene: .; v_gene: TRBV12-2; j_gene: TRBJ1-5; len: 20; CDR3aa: CASRLADQTSGTAKDQPQHF; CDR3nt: TGTGCAAGTCGCTTAGCGGACCAAACCTCCGGGACAGCAAAAGATCAGCCCCAGCATTTT
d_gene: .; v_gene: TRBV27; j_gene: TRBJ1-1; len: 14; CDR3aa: CASSLGTPNTEAFF; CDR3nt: TGTGCCAGCAGTTTAGGGACACCGAACACTGAAGCTTTCTTT
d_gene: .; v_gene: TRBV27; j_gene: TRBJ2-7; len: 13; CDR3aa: CASGMGQDYEQYF; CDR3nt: TGTGCCAGCGGGATGGGGCAGGACTACGAGCAGTACTTC
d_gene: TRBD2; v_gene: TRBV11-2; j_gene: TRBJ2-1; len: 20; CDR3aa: CASSLEGSQRGAFSYNEQFF; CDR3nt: TGTGCCAGCAGCTTAGAGGGTTCGCAGCGGGGGGCGTTCTCCTACAATGAGCAGTTCTTC